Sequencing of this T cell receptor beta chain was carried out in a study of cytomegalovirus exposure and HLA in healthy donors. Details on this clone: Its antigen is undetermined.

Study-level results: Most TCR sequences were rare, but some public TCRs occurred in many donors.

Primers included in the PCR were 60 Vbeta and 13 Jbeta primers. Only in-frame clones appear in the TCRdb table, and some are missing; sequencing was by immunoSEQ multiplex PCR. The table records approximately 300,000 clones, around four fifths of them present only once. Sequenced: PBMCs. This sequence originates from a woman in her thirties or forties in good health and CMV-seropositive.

The CDR3 protein is CASSYSPGIYGYTF. DNA for the CDR3: TGTGCCAGCAGTTACTCACCGGGGATCTATGGCTACACCTTC. The chain recombines TRBV6-6 with TRBJ1-2; D unclear. The CDR3 has 14 amino acids. Germline V gene lookup returns CDR1 MNHNY and CDR2 SVGAGI (reference sequence). The ends were cut back, 0 bases at V and 4 bases at J, with 9 bases in the middle.